This T cell receptor beta chain originates from a study of blood T cell repertoires in COVID-19. It was during active infection that Seattle patients were enrolled and then longitudinally followed. Repertoires were generated with immunoSEQ multiplex PCR, while TCRdb's copy carries only in-frame clones and drops some. Here the sample spans tens of thousands of clones, around 86% being singletons. This clonotype originated in a man aged 55-75 years with COVID-19, enrolled during active disease. The source material was peripheral blood.

The CDR3 loop reads CASSRQLLMNTEAFF. CDR3 coding DNA: TGTGCCAGCAGCCGCCAACTGCTCATGAACACTGAAGCTTTCTTT. V usage is TRBV3-1 (or the pseudogene TRBV3-2) and J usage is TRBJ1-1, with D unclear. V was trimmed by 4 bases and J by 0 bases, leaving 12 bases between them. Per the germline V gene, CDR1 is LGHDT and CDR2 is YNNKEL (reference sequence). CDR3 length equals 15 residues.